The 25 T cell receptor beta chains given below trace back to one sample, sequenced in a study of cytomegalovirus exposure and HLA in healthy donors. The PCR employed 60 Vbeta primers together with 13 Jbeta primers. Only in-frame clones appear in the TCRdb table, and some are missing; sequencing was by immunoSEQ multiplex PCR. Counted here are some 120,000 clones, roughly 80% occurring once; the ten biggest clones make up around 11%. The sequencing input was PBMCs. The receptors come from a male donor in good health and CMV-seropositive.

This chain uses TRBV6-6 with TRBJ1-2; D is perhaps TRBD1 (6 bases). This CDR3 is 13 amino acids long. V lost 6 bases and J 6 bases, leaving 14 bases between the germline ends. CDR1 MNHNY and CDR2 SVGAGI come from the germline V gene (reference sequence). The CDR3 region has the DNA TGTGCCAGCAGCCTAATAGGGGGAGATGGCTACACCTTC. Translation: CASSLIGGDGYTF.

The J gene is TRBJ2-2, the V gene TRBV18, with TRBD2 identical over 8 bases. Germline CDR1 KGHSH, CDR2 LQKENI. J gave up 4 bases and V 6 bases, and 13 bases lay outside the gene matches. The CDR3 loop spans 17 amino acids. CDR3 nucleotides: TGTGCCAGCTCCCCTATGGTCCGCGGGAGGCTCACCGGGGAGCTGTTTTTT. This codes for CASSPMVRGRLTGELFF.

The V gene is TRBV4-3, the J gene TRBJ2-7; D might be TRBD2 (6 bases). Trimming took off 0 bases at V and 2 bases at J, with 11 bases between the two ends. Germline loops: CDR1 LGHNA, CDR2 YSLEER. The CDR3 has 15 amino acids. The CDR3 DNA reads as TGCGCCAGCAGCCAAGACCTAGCGCACACCTACGAGCAGTACTTC. This codes for CASSQDLAHTYEQYF.

This clone has just one count. V and J are TRBV11-2 and TRBJ2-1, with TRBD2 matching over 7 bases. V gave up 3 bases and J gave up 9 bases; unmatched junction bases: 17. Germline-derived CDR1 and CDR2 are SGHAT and FQNNGV. There are 17 residues in the CDR3. CDR3 nucleotide sequence: TGTGCCAGCAGCTTCGGACTAGTAGGGGTCCTGTCTGGTGAGCAGTTCTTC. Translated, it gives CASSFGLVGVLSGEQFF.

In this sample, this clone turned up once. The chain joins TRBV4-3 to TRBJ1-5; D is ambiguous. Per the germline V gene, CDR1 is LGHNA and CDR2 is YSLEER. This CDR3 region has 13 residues. Trimming cost V 0 bases and J 7 bases, with 7 bases left between them. CDR3 DNA: TGCGCCAGCAGCCAAGATAGTAGCCAGCCCCAGCATTTT. Amino acid sequence: CASSQDSSQPQHF.

The chain links TRBV27 to TRBJ2-3; D is perhaps TRBD2 (5 bases). Germline V CDR1 and CDR2: MNHEY, SMNVEV (reference sequence). The CDR3 totals 14 residues. Trimming removed 3 bases from V and 5 bases from J, with 12 bases in between. The CDR3 sequence is CASSFRRWGDTQYF. CDR3 DNA: TGTGCCAGCAGTTTCAGGAGGTGGGGAGATACGCAGTATTTT.

The chain employs TRBV6-5 and TRBJ2-1; 8 positions agree with TRBD2. CDR1 and CDR2 from the germline V gene are MNHEY and SVGAGI. CDR3 length: 15 residues. V trimming: 7 bases; J trimming: 6 bases; junction bases outside the gene matches: 11. CDR3 residues: CASNKLGTSLNEQFF. CDR3 in DNA: TGTGCCAGCAATAAACTCGGGACTAGTCTCAATGAGCAGTTCTTC.

The V gene is TRBV4-2, the J gene TRBJ2-3; D is undetermined. V was trimmed by 0 bases and J by 2 bases, leaving 9 bases between them. CDR3 length: 15 amino acids. Germline CDR1 LGHNA, CDR2 YNFKEQ. CDR3 amino acids: CASSQDQQTTDTQYF. In nucleotides, the CDR3 is TGTGCCAGCAGCCAAGATCAACAGACCACAGATACGCAGTATTTT.

The chain combines TRBV9 with TRBJ2-7, with TRBD2 matching over 7 bases. The trim removed 2 bases at V and 6 bases at J, leaving 5 bases unmatched. Germline CDR1 SGDLS, CDR2 YYNGEE. The CDR3 is made up of 13 amino acids. This CDR3 is CASSVTGGPEQYF. For the CDR3, the DNA is TGTGCCAGCAGCGTGACGGGAGGACCCGAGCAGTACTTC.

The chain carries TRBV23-1 and TRBJ2-1; 8 positions agree with TRBD1. TRBV23-1 is labeled an ORF, and its function is uncertain. The CDR3 length is 17 residues. V lost 4 bases to trimming and J lost 5 bases; unmatched junction nucleotides: 13. The CDR3 bases are TGCGCCAGCAGTCGCCCGACCTCAGGGGGCAGTCACAATGAGCAGTTCTTC. As protein: CASSRPTSGGSHNEQFF.

V is TRBV9 and J is TRBJ2-5, with 7 bases aligning to TRBD2. The CDR3 loop spans 16 amino acids. Per germline, CDR1 SGDLS and CDR2 YYNGEE. V lost 4 bases to trimming and J lost 0 bases; unmatched junction nucleotides: 9. CDR3 residues: CASSPKELADQETQYF. Written as DNA, the CDR3 is TGTGCCAGCAGCCCAAAAGAGCTAGCGGACCAAGAGACCCAGTACTTC.

The V and J genes are TRBV11-1 and TRBJ2-7, with D perhaps matching TRBD1 (6 bases). Germline values: CDR1 SGHAT, CDR2 FQDESV (reference sequence). This CDR3 comprises 15 residues. The ends were cut back, 5 bases at V and 2 bases at J, with 16 bases in the middle. CDR3 region: CASSDVPGQAYEQYF. As DNA, the CDR3 is TGTGCCAGCAGCGACGTTCCGGGACAAGCCTACGAGCAGTACTTC.

The V call is TRBV6-5, the J call TRBJ2-2, with 12 bases that match TRBD1. Per the germline V gene, CDR1 is MNHEY and CDR2 is SVGAGI. The CDR3 length is 16 residues. V was clipped by 4 bases and J by 4 bases; unmatched bases: 4. CDR3 region: CASSLGQGAPTGELFF. The CDR3 DNA reads as TGTGCCAGCAGTTTGGGACAGGGGGCGCCCACCGGGGAGCTGTTTTTT.

This chain joins TRBV9 and TRBJ2-1; the D is unclear. The CDR3 covers 14 residues. Germline lookup yields CDR1 SGDLS and CDR2 YYNGEE. Trimming took off 8 bases at V and 1 base at J, with 13 bases between the two ends. The CDR3 region has the DNA TGTGCCAGTTCCCGGGTATCTTCCTACAATGAGCAGTTCTTC. It translates to CASSRVSSYNEQFF.

The sample holds a few counts of this clone. This sequence joins TRBV4-1 and TRBJ2-7; no clear D. Germline V gene sequence: CDR1 MGHRA, CDR2 YSYEKL. This CDR3 has 15 residues. V shed 1 base and J shed 2 bases, with 12 bases lying between them. CDR3 loop: CASSQAPSDAYEQYF. DNA of the CDR3: TGCGCCAGCAGCCAAGCCCCAAGCGACGCCTACGAGCAGTACTTC.

This clone came up once. Additional DNA sequences in this sample encode the identical CDR3. The rearrangement links TRBV9 to TRBJ2-7; 10 bases match TRBD2. Germline CDR1 SGDLS, CDR2 YYNGEE. The ends lost 2 bases at V and 1 base at J; junction bases unmatched: 0. The length of the CDR3 is 14 residues. The CDR3 loop is CASSVTSGSYEQYF. For the CDR3, the DNA is TGTGCCAGCAGCGTGACTAGCGGGTCCTACGAGCAGTACTTC.

V and J are TRBV30 and TRBJ1-3, with D perhaps matching TRBD1 (6 bases). The CDR3 runs to 14 residues. V was trimmed by 4 bases and J by 5 bases, leaving 15 bases between them. Germline V lookup: CDR1 GTSNPN, CDR2 SVGIG (reference sequence). CDR3 bases: TGTGCCTGGAATGGTCAGGGGACAAGAAACACCATATATTTT. Translating gives CAWNGQGTRNTIYF.

This sequence joins TRBV4-3 and TRBJ2-4; tentative D call: TRBD2 (5 bases). This CDR3 comprises 15 residues. V lost 0 bases to trimming and J lost 7 bases, with 13 bases between them. Germline V gene sequence: CDR1 LGHNA, CDR2 YSLEER. CDR3 DNA: TGCGCCAGCAGCCAAGATCTAGGGAGTGCGAACATTCAGTACTTC. Protein sequence: CASSQDLGSANIQYF.

The chain carries TRBV21-1 and TRBJ2-6; the table's D gene call, TRBD1, was not cross checked with the DNA. TRBV21-1 is shown as a pseudogene. This CDR3 is built from 17 residues. DNA for the CDR3: TGTGCCAGCAGCACCCGGGTCCTTTCCTCTGGGGCCAACGGCCTGACTTTC. Encoded protein: CASSTRVLSSGANGLTF.

V usage is TRBV5-4 and J usage is TRBJ2-3; 7 bases line up with TRBD1. The CDR3 contains 15 residues. Germline assignment: CDR1 SGHNT and CDR2 YYREEE (reference sequence). The V gene end was trimmed by 0 bases and the J gene end by 0 bases; junction bases not matched to a gene: 1. The CDR3 loop is CASSLGDRSTDTQYF. The CDR3, as DNA: TGTGCCAGCAGCTTGGGGGACAGAAGCACAGATACGCAGTATTTT.

The chain recombines TRBV4-1 with TRBJ2-6; D gene unclear. The CDR3 runs to 15 residues. The germline gives CDR1 MGHRA, CDR2 YSYEKL. V was trimmed by 0 bases and J by 0 bases, leaving 3 bases between them. CDR3 sequence reads: CASSQDSSGANVLTF. CDR3 DNA: TGCGCCAGCAGCCAAGACTCCTCTGGGGCCAACGTCCTGACTTTC.

A single count supports this clone. The rearrangement joins TRBV2 to TRBJ2-7; 7 nucleotides align to TRBD1. This CDR3 spans 14 amino acids. The V and J ends lost 6 bases and 2 bases, in that order; junction bases with no gene match: 7. Germline V gives CDR1 SNHLY, CDR2 FYNNEI. The CDR3 spells CASRIPGQPYEQYF. The CDR3 nucleotides read TGTGCCAGCAGGATACCGGGACAGCCCTACGAGCAGTACTTC.

This chain joins TRBV25-1 and TRBJ1-6; D perhaps matches TRBD1 (6 bases). The CDR3 length is 12 residues. Deletions cut 6 bases from V and 10 bases from J, with 10 bases between. CDR1 and CDR2 (germline): MGHDK, SYGVNS. DNA of the CDR3: TGTGCCAGCAGACAGGGTAACTCACCCCTCCACTTT. Its protein is CASRQGNSPLHF. The full variable domain, with the rest looked up from reference TRBV25-1 and TRBJ1-6, is EADIYQTPRYLVIGTGKKITLECSQTMGHDKMYWYQQDPGMELHLIHYSYGVNSTEKGDLSSESTVSRIRTEHFPLTLESARPSHTSQYLCASRQGNSPLHFGNGTRLTVT.

The chain combines TRBV7-9 with TRBJ2-5; D remains unclear. Germline V gene lookup returns CDR1 SEHNR and CDR2 FQNEAQ (reference sequence). The CDR3 loop spans 14 amino acids. V shed 1 base and J shed 1 base, with 7 bases lying between them. CDR3: CASSLGLVQETQYF. In DNA form, the CDR3 reads TGTGCCAGCAGCTTAGGGCTAGTCCAAGAGACCCAGTACTTC.

To note about this clone: The missing conserved phenylalanine or tryptophan at the end of this CDR3 makes a read error likely. J is TRBJ2-7 and V is TRBV27; D possibly corresponds to TRBD2 (6 bases). Germline CDR1 MNHEY, CDR2 SMNVEV (reference sequence). The CDR3 length is 13 residues. V lost 3 bases, J lost 0 bases, and 6 bases lay in between. The CDR3 coding sequence is TGTGCCAGCAGTTTGCGGGGCTCCTACGAGCAGTACCTC. This encodes CASSLRGSYEQYL.